The clone carrying this TCR beta chain was observed at least ten times. Its specificity is unknown. MiXCR was run by TCRdb on the 5' RACE reads, yielding one entry per CDR3 protein. Altogether around 12,000 distinct CDR3 sequences are present, around 5% being singletons, with the ten largest covering around 39%. These data originate in a study of spatial heterogeneity in lung cancer. Whole-study results and caveats: Tumoral mutation counts were tracked by counts of expanded intratumoral alpha and beta TCRs.

Time point denoted: sample taken at primary tumor resection. Whole RNA came from tumor, nontumor lung or frozen PBMC and was sequenced without being sorted. The receptor's source is a male donor with early-stage non-small cell lung cancer. Material: lung tumor tissue, obtained at surgery.

The CDR3: CSVDGLAGVPCDEQYV. CDR3 bases: TGCAGCGTTGATGGTCTAGCGGGAGTTCCCTGCGACGAGCAGTACGTC. The rearrangement joins TRBV29-1 to TRBJ2-7, with 10 bases identical to TRBD2. Germline trimming cut 3 bases from V and 5 bases from J; bases unmatched to any gene: 13. CDR1 is SQVTM, CDR2 ANQGSEA, per germline. This CDR3 comprises 16 residues.